The T cell receptor (beta chain) under discussion was sequenced for a study of T cells in Graves' hyperthyroidism and ophthalmopathy. Study-level information: The authors collected peripheral blood at initial diagnosis, before any treatment.

Broader study findings: Most clonotypes expanded in thyroid above 0.001 were likewise present in blood.

Regarding this clonotype: What it binds is unknown.

Trimming left V 6 bases short and J 2 bases short, with 11 bases between. The CDR3 is made up of 14 amino acids. Germline assignment: CDR1 SGHVS and CDR2 FQNEAQ. The TCR beta CDR3 regions underwent amplification using RNA transcripts as the source. Initially, a first-round RT-PCR of the TCR CDR3 employed the HTBI primer set. In TCRdb, the multiplex PCR reads were re-called with MiXCR into one record per CDR3 protein. The sample has hundreds of thousands of distinct CDR3 sequences; about 14% are singletons. The TCR sequence derives from a woman aged 18 to 35 with Graves' hyperthyroidism. The sequenced material came from blood. The chain joins TRBV7-8 to TRBJ1-5; TRBD1 might be the D (5 bases). The CDR3 region is CASRNPGRNQPQHF. The CDR3 nucleotides read TGTGCCAGCAGAAACCCGGGACGCAATCAGCCCCAGCATTTT.